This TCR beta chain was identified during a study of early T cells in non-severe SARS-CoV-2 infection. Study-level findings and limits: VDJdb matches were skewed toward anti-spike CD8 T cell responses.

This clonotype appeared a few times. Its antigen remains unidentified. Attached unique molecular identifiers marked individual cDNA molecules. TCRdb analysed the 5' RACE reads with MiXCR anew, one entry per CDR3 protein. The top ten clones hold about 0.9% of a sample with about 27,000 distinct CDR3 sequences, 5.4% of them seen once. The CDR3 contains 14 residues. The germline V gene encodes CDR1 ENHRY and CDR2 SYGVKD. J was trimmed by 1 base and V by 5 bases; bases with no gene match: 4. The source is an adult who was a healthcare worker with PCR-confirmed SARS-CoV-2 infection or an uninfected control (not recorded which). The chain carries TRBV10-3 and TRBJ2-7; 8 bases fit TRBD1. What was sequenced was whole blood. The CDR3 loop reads CAISRTGKSYEQYF. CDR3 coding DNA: TGTGCCATCAGTCGGACAGGGAAATCCTACGAGCAGTACTTC.